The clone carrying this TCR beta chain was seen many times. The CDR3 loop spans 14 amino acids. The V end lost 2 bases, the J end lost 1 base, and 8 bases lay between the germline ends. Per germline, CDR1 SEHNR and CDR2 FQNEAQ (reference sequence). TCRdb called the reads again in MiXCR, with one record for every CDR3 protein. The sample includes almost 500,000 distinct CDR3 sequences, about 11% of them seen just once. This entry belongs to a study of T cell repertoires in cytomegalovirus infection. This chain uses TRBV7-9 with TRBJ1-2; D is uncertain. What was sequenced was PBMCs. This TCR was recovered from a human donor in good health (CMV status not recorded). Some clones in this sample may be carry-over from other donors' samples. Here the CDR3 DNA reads TGTGCCAGCAGCTTAAGTACAGATAACTATGGCTACACCTTC. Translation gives CASSLSTDNYGYTF.